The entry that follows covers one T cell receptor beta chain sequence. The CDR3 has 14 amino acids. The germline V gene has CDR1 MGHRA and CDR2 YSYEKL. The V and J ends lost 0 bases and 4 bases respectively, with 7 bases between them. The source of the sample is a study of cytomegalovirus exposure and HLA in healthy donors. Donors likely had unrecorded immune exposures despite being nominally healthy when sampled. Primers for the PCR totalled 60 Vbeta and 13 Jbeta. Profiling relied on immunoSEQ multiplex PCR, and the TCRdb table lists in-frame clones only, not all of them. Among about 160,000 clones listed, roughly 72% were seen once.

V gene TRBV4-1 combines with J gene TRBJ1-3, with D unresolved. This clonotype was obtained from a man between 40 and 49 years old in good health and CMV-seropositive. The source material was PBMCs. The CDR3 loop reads CASSQDRPGNTIYF. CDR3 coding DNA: TGCGCCAGCAGCCAAGATCGTCCGGGAAACACCATATATTTT.